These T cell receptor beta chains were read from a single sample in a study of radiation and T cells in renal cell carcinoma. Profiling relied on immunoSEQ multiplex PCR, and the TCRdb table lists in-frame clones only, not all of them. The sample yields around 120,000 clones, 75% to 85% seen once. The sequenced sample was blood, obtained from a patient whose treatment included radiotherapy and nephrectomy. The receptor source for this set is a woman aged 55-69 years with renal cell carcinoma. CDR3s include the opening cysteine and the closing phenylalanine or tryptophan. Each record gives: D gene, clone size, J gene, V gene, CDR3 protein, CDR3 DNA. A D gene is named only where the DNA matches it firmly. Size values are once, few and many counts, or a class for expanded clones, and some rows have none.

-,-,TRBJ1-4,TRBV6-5,CASSYVGEEKLFF,TGTGCCAGCAGTTACGTGGGGGAAGAAAAACTGTTTTTT
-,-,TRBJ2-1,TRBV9,CASSLPYREQFF,TGTGCCAGCAGCCTCCCCTACCGAGAGCAGTTCTTC
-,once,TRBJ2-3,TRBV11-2,CASSLEGGVDTQYF,TGTGCCAGCAGCTTAGAGGGGGGAGTTGATACGCAGTATTTT
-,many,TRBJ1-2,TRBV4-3,CASSQDYRERNGYTF,TGCGCCAGCAGCCAAGACTACAGGGAACGAAACGGCTACACCTTC
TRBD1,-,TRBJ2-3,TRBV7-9,CASRGTGDTQYF,TGTGCCAGCAGGGGGACAGGAGATACGCAGTATTTT
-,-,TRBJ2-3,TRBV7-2,CASSPGLITDTQYF,TGTGCCAGCAGCCCTGGACTAATCACAGATACGCAGTATTTT
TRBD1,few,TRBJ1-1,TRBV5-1,CASRDRVLAEAFF,TGCGCCAGCCGGGACAGGGTTCTCGCTGAAGCTTTCTTT
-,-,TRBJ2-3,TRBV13,CASSHWDSTDTQYF,TGTGCCAGCAGCCATTGGGATTCCACAGATACGCAGTATTTT
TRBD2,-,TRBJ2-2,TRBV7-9,CASSPRAGLASSGELFF,TGTGCCAGCAGCCCGAGGGCGGGACTAGCATCGTCCGGGGAGCTGTTTTTT
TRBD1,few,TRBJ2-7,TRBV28,CASSPRTGGFYEQYF,TGTGCCAGCAGTCCTCGGACAGGGGGGTTCTACGAGCAGTACTTC
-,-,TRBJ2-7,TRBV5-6,CASSLRGAFYEQYF,TGTGCCAGCAGCTTGCGGGGGGCGTTCTACGAGCAGTACTTC
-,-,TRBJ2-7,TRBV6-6,CASRDRVEVYEQYF,TGTGCCAGCAGGGATAGGGTAGAGGTATACGAGCAGTACTTC
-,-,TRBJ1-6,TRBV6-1,CASSEEAASVSPLHF,TGTGCCAGCAGTGAAGAGGCAGCTTCGGTTTCACCCCTCCACTTT
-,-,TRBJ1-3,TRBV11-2,CASSLWVGSGNTIYF,TGTGCCAGCAGCTTATGGGTAGGGTCCGGAAACACCATATATTTT